The sequence of this T cell receptor beta chain was determined in a study of cytotoxic CD8 clonotypes in ibrutinib-treated CLL. Study information: Researchers reported about a dozen relapsed/refractory and under 16 treatment-naive patients, some 18 of them IGHV unmutated.

Data came from immunoSEQ multiplex PCR; TCRdb stores just in-frame clones and leaves some out. The sample lists approximately 190,000 clones, roughly 73% occurring once. The origin of this receptor is a human donor with chronic lymphocytic leukemia. Sequences were derived from PBMCs, sampled after 12 months of ibrutinib treatment.

CDR3 sequence (DNA): TGTGCCAGCAGTCCCGCTGACAGCCGGAACACTGAAGCTTTCTTT. It encodes CASSPADSRNTEAFF. The chain links TRBV6-5 to TRBJ1-1; weak D call: TRBD1 (5 bases). Germline lookup yields CDR1 MNHEY and CDR2 SVGAGI. Trimming left V 5 bases short and J 1 base short, with 14 bases between. This CDR3 spans 15 amino acids.